One sample yielded the 24 T cell receptor beta chains listed below, sequenced in a study of read filtering for tumor transcriptome and immune sequencing. Molecular barcoded adaptors covering alpha/delta and beta/gamma chains were used on 400 ng RNA. A single record per CDR3 protein comes from TCRdb applying MiXCR to the reads. Found here are roughly 130,000 distinct CDR3 sequences, roughly 13% of them singletons; the top ten hold around 10%. The sequenced sample consisted of a population of CD138-negative cells sorted from bone marrow. Receptors were obtained from a donor at least 40 years old with multiple myeloma.

This clonotype was counted ten times or more. The chain's CDR3 is CASTKDLDGEKLFF. As DNA, the CDR3 is TGTGCCAGCACGAAGGACCTCGATGGGGAAAAACTGTTTTTT. The chain uses TRBV11-2 and TRBJ1-4; D is uncertain. Germline CDR1 reads SGHAT; CDR2 reads FQNNGV. The length of the CDR3 is 14 residues. The V and J ends lost 7 bases and 8 bases respectively, with 17 bases between them.

Details on this clonotype: Its ends do not fully match the called genes, so a read error is possible. The V and J genes are TRBV12-3 or TRBV12-4 and TRBJ1-6; D gene uncertain. This CDR3 has 16 residues. CDR3 residues: CASSLAFGLSNSPRHF. CDR3 nucleotides: TGTGCCAGCAGTTTAGCGTTCGGACTTAGTAATTCACCCCGCCACTTT.

The CDR3 nucleotides read TGTGCCAGCAGCTCGGGACGTCAAGAGACCCAGTACTTC. Amino acid sequence: CASSSGRQETQYF. The chain couples TRBV7-9 to TRBJ2-5; D assignment may be TRBD1 or TRBD2 (5 bases each). Trimming took off 4 bases at V and 2 bases at J, with 8 bases between the two ends. Germline lookup yields CDR1 SEHNR and CDR2 FQNEAQ (reference sequence). The CDR3 runs 13 residues.

This clonotype was detected ten times or more. The chain combines TRBV23-1 with TRBJ2-1, with D perhaps being TRBD1 or TRBD2 (6 bases each). TRBV23-1 is classed as an ORF, of uncertain function. The CDR3 spans 18 residues. V dropped 0 bases and J dropped 0 bases, with 15 bases sitting between them. The CDR3 reads CASSQSDGGLSSYNEQFF. DNA for the CDR3: TGCGCCAGCAGTCAATCGGACGGGGGCCTTAGCTCCTACAATGAGCAGTTCTTC.

This clonotype was counted many times. The chain has TRBV30 and TRBJ2-7; D assignment may be TRBD1 or TRBD2 (5 bases each). The CDR3 is 12 residues long. The V gene's germline CDR1 is GTSNPN and CDR2 SVGIG (reference sequence). V gave up 8 bases and J gave up 3 bases, with 14 bases separating them. DNA of the CDR3: TGTGCCGGGTTCCGGGGCCGCTACGAGCAGTACTTC. It specifies CAGFRGRYEQYF.

This clonotype was seen only a few times. This chain connects TRBV6-5 to TRBJ2-3, with D possibly TRBD1 on 5 matching bases. Germline values: CDR1 MNHEY, CDR2 SVGAGI. The V gene lost 4 bases and the J gene lost 1 base, with 12 bases spanning the gap. CDR3 length: 15 amino acids. The CDR3 here is CASSSTGMGTDTQYF. In nucleotides, the CDR3 is TGTGCCAGCAGTTCCACAGGAATGGGCACAGATACGCAGTATTTT.

This clonotype came up a few times. The CDR3 coding sequence is TGTGCCAGCAGGGCAGTGGGTGTTGTGACCCAGTACTTC. This sequence encodes CASRAVGVVTQYF. The V and J genes are TRBV12-3 or TRBV12-4 and TRBJ2-5; D remains unclear. This CDR3 is 13 amino acids long. Trimming cost V 6 bases and J 7 bases, with 15 bases left between them.

The V call is TRBV3-1, the J call TRBJ2-7, with D maybe TRBD2 (6 bases). Looked up from germline, CDR1 is LGHDT and CDR2 is YNNKEL (reference sequence). The CDR3 length is 15 residues. The V end lost 7 bases, the J end lost 5 bases, and 21 bases lay between the germline ends. CDR3 bases: TGTGCCAGCACCCGAACCGGGACTCCCAACCACGAGCAGTACTTC. Protein: CASTRTGTPNHEQYF.

This clonotype was observed a few times. J is TRBJ2-2 and V is TRBV28; D perhaps matches TRBD2 (7 bases). Germline-derived CDR1 and CDR2 are MDHEN and SYDVKM. CDR3 length: 17 residues. V gave up 6 bases and J gave up 3 bases, with 20 bases separating them. The CDR3 region is CASRLLPGGADTGELFF. CDR3 DNA sequence: TGTGCCAGCAGACTGCTCCCGGGGGGCGCGGACACCGGGGAGCTGTTTTTT.

In its sample, this clonotype was seen many times. The chain carries TRBV7-6 and TRBJ1-4; 8 bases are shared with TRBD1. J lost 8 bases, V lost 5 bases, and 7 bases had no gene match. CDR1 is SGHVS, CDR2 FNYEAQ, per germline. The CDR3 is 14 residues long. CDR3 sequence: CASSRQGSGEKLFF. The CDR3 DNA reads TGTGCCAGCAGCAGACAGGGGTCGGGAGAAAAACTGTTTTTT.

This clonotype occurred many times. This chain's CDR3 is CSVELAGANEQFF. The CDR3 DNA is TGCAGCGTTGAACTAGCGGGAGCTAATGAGCAGTTCTTC. The gene calls are TRBV29-1 and TRBJ2-1, with 10 bases matching TRBD2. After removal of 2 bases from V and 7 bases from J, the junction contained 2 bases not matched to a gene. The V gene's germline CDR1 is SQVTM and CDR2 ANQGSEA. The CDR3 runs to 13 residues.

This clonotype was observed a handful of times. The chain is built from TRBV6-5 and TRBJ2-7, with D perhaps given as TRBD1 or TRBD2 (5 bases each). Trimming cost V 5 bases and J 6 bases, with 17 bases left between them. This CDR3 region has 14 residues. Looked up from germline, CDR1 is MNHEY and CDR2 is SVGAGI. The CDR3 DNA sequence: TGTGCCAGCAGTCTCCGGGGCCCGGCGGGCGAGCAGTACTTC. Residues: CASSLRGPAGEQYF.

This clonotype was recorded at least ten times. This rearrangement joins TRBV5-1 to TRBJ2-2; TRBD2 is a possible D gene (5 bases). CDR1 is SGHRS, CDR2 YFSETQ, per germline. CDR3 length: 15 amino acids. V lost 3 bases, J lost 4 bases, and 13 bases lay in between. CDR3 amino acids: CASSYRTSITGELFF. The CDR3 region has the DNA TGCGCCAGCAGCTACCGGACTTCCATCACCGGGGAGCTGTTTTTT.

Concerning this clonotype: This may be a read error, as it is one base from a much larger clone. The chain combines TRBV19 with TRBJ2-1; the D is unclear. The CDR3 consists of 12 residues. CDR1 and CDR2 (germline): LNHDA, SQIVND (reference sequence). CDR3 in amino acids: CASSISLNGQFF. Here the CDR3 DNA reads TGTGCCAGTAGTATTAGCCTGAATGGGCAGTTCTTC. Full variable domain (missing parts from reference TRBV19 and TRBJ2-1): DGGITQSPKYLFRKEGQNVTLSCEQNLNHDAMYWYRQDPGQGLRLIYYSQIVNDFQKGDIAEGYSVSREKKESFPLTVTSAQKNPTAFYLCASSISLNGQFFGPGTRLTVL.

With regard to this clonotype: Being one base from a much bigger clone, this may be a read error. V is TRBV12-3 or TRBV12-4 and J is TRBJ1-5, with D hard to call. CDR3 length equals 14 residues. The CDR3 here is CACSYQNSNQPQHF. DNA of the CDR3: TGTGCCTGCAGTTATCAGAATAGCAATCAGCCCCAGCATTTT.

The rearrangement uses TRBV7-6 and TRBJ2-3; perhaps TRBD1 as D (6 bases). CDR1 and CDR2 (germline): SGHVS, FNYEAQ. Deletions cut 1 base from V and 3 bases from J, with 11 bases between. The CDR3 is 15 residues long. The CDR3 is CASSLDAGETDTQYF. CDR3 in DNA: TGTGCCAGCAGCTTAGATGCAGGGGAGACAGATACGCAGTATTTT.

Only a few counts were recorded for this clonotype. The chain combines TRBV11-2 with TRBJ1-4, with a weak D call TRBD1 (5 bases). Germline V CDR1 and CDR2: SGHAT, FQNNGV. This CDR3 has 14 amino acids. The germline V and J ends were trimmed by 2 bases and 4 bases, with 8 bases remaining between them. In DNA form, the CDR3 reads TGTGCCAGCAGCTTAAGCCAGGGTAATGAAAAACTGTTTTTT. Encoded protein: CASSLSQGNEKLFF.

In its sample, this clonotype was seen many times. V gene TRBV18 combines with J gene TRBJ2-2; a possible D gene is TRBD1 (5 bases). The germline V gene has CDR1 KGHSH and CDR2 LQKENI. V lost 3 bases, J lost 2 bases, and 13 bases lay in between. The CDR3 contains 16 residues. The CDR3 here is CASSPQGKGNTGELFF. Written as DNA, the CDR3 is TGTGCCAGCTCACCCCAGGGAAAGGGAAACACCGGGGAGCTGTTTTTT.

At least ten counts were recorded for this clonotype. This chain connects TRBV6-5 to TRBJ2-2, with TRBD1 identical over 9 bases. In germline, CDR1 is MNHEY, CDR2 SVGAGI. CDR3 length equals 17 residues. Germline trimming cut 5 bases from V and 2 bases from J; bases unmatched to any gene: 9. CDR3 sequence: CASSPSGTGPNTGELFF. The CDR3, as DNA: TGTGCCAGCAGTCCGTCTGGGACAGGGCCCAACACCGGGGAGCTGTTTTTT.

A note on this clonotype: This may be a read error: a much more frequent sequence differs by one nucleotide. The chain uses TRBV11-2 and TRBJ1-2, with TRBD1 matching over 7 bases. The CDR3 consists of 14 residues. The junction had 13 bases not matched to a gene; V was cut back by 10 bases and J by 5 bases. Germline V gives CDR1 SGHAT, CDR2 FQNNGV. The CDR3 region has the DNA TGTGCCAACAGATCCTACAGGGGCTATTATGGCTACACCTTC. This sequence encodes CANRSYRGYYGYTF. The whole variable domain, remainder taken from reference TRBV11-2 and TRBJ1-2, is EAGVAQSPRYKIIEKRQSVAFWCNPISGHATLYWYQQILGQGPKLLIQFQNNGVVDDSQLPKDRFSAERLKGVDSTLKIQPAKLEDSAVYLCANRSYRGYYGYTFGSGTRLTVV.

V usage is TRBV5-1 and J usage is TRBJ2-2; D call uncertain. The germline CDR1 and CDR2 sequences are SGHRS and YFSETQ. Trimming took 3 bases from V and 5 from J, leaving 14 bases between them. The CDR3 consists of 15 residues. The CDR3, as DNA: TGCGCCAGCAGCTCTTTGACGACGGTAACCGGGGAGCTGTTTTTT. Protein: CASSSLTTVTGELFF.

This clonotype appeared once. The chain links TRBV5-4 to TRBJ2-5; 9 positions match TRBD2. CDR1 and CDR2 from the germline V gene are SGHNT and YYREEE (reference sequence). V lost 4 bases to trimming and J lost 4 bases; unmatched junction nucleotides: 11. The CDR3 runs 16 residues. CDR3 nucleotides: TGTGCCAGCAGCGCTCCTCATAGCGGGAGCCGAGAGACCCAGTACTTC. This sequence encodes CASSAPHSGSRETQYF.

This clonotype was detected only a few times. Relative to the germline gene, one junction end is altered; a read error may explain this. The CDR3 bases are TGCAGCGTTGACGGTCCGAGGCGAGACAGTGAGCAGTTCTTT. This translates into CSVDGPRRDSEQFF. The rearrangement uses TRBV29-1 and TRBJ2-1; D possibly corresponds to TRBD1 (5 bases). Looked up from germline, CDR1 is SQVTM and CDR2 is ANQGSEA. The CDR3 is 14 amino acids.

The gene calls are TRBV9 and TRBJ2-3; TRBD2 is a possible D gene (6 bases). Germline CDR1 is SGDLS and CDR2 is YYNGEE. CDR3 size: 14 residues. The V end lost 2 bases, the J end lost 2 bases, and 9 bases lay between the germline ends. The CDR3 protein is CASSVRGDTDTQYF. CDR3 DNA: TGTGCCAGCAGCGTGCGCGGGGACACAGATACGCAGTATTTT.